This TCR beta chain was obtained from a study of somatic mutations in T cells in chronic GVHD (dated by TCRdb to about 2020). Notes on this clone: No antigen is known for it. No per-base quality is available; no much larger clone lies one base away.

For sorting, staining was done with anti-CD3, anti-CD4, anti-CD8 and a Vbeta20 antibody from the IOTest Beta Mark kit on a FACSAria III, reaching purity above 98%. Peripheral blood was drawn into sodium heparin tubes, and mononuclear cells were separated by Ficoll-Paque PLUS density gradient centrifugation. CD4+ Vbeta20+, CD4+ Vbeta20-, and CD8+ T cell fractions were FACS-sorted before TCRbeta deep sequencing. Genomic DNA was isolated and then used for TCRbeta deep sequencing. TCRbeta CDR3 sequencing and initial data processing were performed as a commercial service with the immunoSEQ assay. In the original analysis: Reads were demultiplexed, adapter and primer sequences were trimmed, similar clones were merged through frequency-ratio clustering, and V, D, J genes were annotated using IMGT. The immuneACCESS repertoire file appears here via TCRdb, limited to in-frame rearrangements. These files lack a portion of the clones; in checked studies, under half of the deficit traces to unresolved V genes, and the cause of the others is not known. The D gene and trimming were derived from the DNA, and the V and J assignments and clone size from that table. The sample profile shows 13,000 or so clones; over 65% of them were found once. The ten largest clonotypes hold about 30% of the sample.

From V the trimming removes 0 bases and from J it removes 7 bases, while the gene matches leave 3 bases of the junction unaccounted for. Taken from the germline V gene, the CDR1 and CDR2 loops are SGHTA and FQGTGA. The CDR3 runs 13 residues from the cysteine to the phenylalanine. CDR3 DNA only is kept here, 39 bases in frame from base 1. The V gene is TRBV7-3 and the J gene is TRBJ2-7; TRBD1 fits 7 bases in the junction. This receptor was identified in a male patient in his 50s with chronic graft-versus-host disease. After transplantation, some T cells may belong to the graft donor instead of the recipient. Source material: Vbeta20-negative CD4+ T cells from blood. Taken with the paper, the label for cell subset or site translates to: CD4+ T cells sorted as TCR Vbeta20 negative by flow cytometry. The bases are TGTGCCAGCAGCTTAACCACAGGGGTGGAGCAGTACTTC. Translated, this is CASSLTTGVEQYF.